In its sample, the clone carrying this TCR beta chain was seen a few times. What it binds is unknown. Trimming stripped 0 bases from V and 2 bases from J, with 10 bases between. Germline values: CDR1 LNHDA, CDR2 SQIVND (reference sequence). CDR3 length: 15 amino acids. Reverse transcription of all isolated RNA meant that expressed TCRB transcripts were sequenced. TCRdb's copy holds only in-frame clones and misses some; the assay was immunoSEQ multiplex PCR. This sample has approximately 730,000 clones, with around an eighth found just once. The record originates from a study of beta chain features in type 1 diabetes. Whole-study findings and limits: Significant though moderate, a shortening of TCRB CDR3s appeared in all four CD4+ subsets of Type 1 diabetes patients. Insertion counts at VDJ junctions were lower in type 1 diabetes patients, who also showed more deletions there. The study found that naive, central memory and Treg TCRB repertoires appeared more similar in patients than in healthy donors.

V is TRBV19 and J is TRBJ1-2, with D possibly TRBD1 on 6 matching bases. The origin of this receptor is a man aged 18-30 years with type 1 diabetes. The material sequenced was naive CD4+ T cells from blood. CDR3 in DNA: TGTGCCAGTAGTATAGACCCAGGGGACAACTATGGCTACACCTTC. Its protein product is CASSIDPGDNYGYTF.